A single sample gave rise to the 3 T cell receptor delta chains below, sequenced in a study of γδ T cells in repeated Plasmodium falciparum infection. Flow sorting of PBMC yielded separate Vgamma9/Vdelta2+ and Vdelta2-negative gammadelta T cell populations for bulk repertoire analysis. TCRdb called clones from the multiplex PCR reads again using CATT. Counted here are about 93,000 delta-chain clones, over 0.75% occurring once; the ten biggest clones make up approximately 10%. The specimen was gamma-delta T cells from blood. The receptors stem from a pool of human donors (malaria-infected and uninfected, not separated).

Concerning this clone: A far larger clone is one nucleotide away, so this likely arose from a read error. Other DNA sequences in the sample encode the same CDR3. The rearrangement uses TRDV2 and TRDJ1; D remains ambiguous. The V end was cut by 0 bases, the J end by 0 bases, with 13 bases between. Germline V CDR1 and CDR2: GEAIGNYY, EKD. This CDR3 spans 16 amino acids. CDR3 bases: TGTGCCTGTGACACCGTGGGCGGCTTTTACACCGATAAACTCATCTTT. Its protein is CACDTVGGFYTDKLIF.

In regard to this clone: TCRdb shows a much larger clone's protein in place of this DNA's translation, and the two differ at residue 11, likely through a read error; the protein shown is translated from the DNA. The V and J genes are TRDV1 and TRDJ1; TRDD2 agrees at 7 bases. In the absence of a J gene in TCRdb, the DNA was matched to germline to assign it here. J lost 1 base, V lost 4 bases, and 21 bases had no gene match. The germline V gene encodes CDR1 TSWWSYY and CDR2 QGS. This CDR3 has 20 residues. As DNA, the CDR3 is TGTGCTCTTGGGGGGGCCCCCTTCCTTCTCAGCAGGGGTGTCACCGATAAACTCATCTTT. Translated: CALGGAPFLLSRGVTDKLIF.

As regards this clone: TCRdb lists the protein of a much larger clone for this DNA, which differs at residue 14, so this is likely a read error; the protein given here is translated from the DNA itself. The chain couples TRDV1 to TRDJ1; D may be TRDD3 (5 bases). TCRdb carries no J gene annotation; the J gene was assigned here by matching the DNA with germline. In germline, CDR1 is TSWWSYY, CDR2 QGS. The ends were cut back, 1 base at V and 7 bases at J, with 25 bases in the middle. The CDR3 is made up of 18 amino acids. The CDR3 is CALGERRYGIRYWGKLIF. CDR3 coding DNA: TGTGCTCTTGGGGAACGGAGGTACGGTATACGTTATTGGGGTAAACTCATCTTT.